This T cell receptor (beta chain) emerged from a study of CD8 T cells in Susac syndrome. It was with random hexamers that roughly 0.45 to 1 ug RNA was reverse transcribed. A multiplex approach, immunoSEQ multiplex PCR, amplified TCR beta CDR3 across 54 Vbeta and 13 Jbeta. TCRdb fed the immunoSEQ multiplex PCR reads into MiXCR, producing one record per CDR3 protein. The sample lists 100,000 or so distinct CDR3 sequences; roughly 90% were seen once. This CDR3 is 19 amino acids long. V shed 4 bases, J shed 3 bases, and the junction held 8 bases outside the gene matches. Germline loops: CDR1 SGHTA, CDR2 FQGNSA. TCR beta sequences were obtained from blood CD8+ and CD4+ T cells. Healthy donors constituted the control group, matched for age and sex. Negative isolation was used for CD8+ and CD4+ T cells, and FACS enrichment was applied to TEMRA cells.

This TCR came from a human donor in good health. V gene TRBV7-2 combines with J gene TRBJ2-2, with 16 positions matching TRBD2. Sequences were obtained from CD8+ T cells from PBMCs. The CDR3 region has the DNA TGTGCCAGCAGCTCACCGGGACTAGCGGGGGGGCCGGACACCGGGGAGCTGTTTTTT. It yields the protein CASSSPGLAGGPDTGELFF.